This TCR beta chain was identified during a study of post-analysis software for immune sequencing data. The authors incorporated unique molecular identifiers into the TCR beta cDNA libraries. One entry per CDR3 protein, called by TCRdb with MiXCR from the PCR reads. This table has 450,000 to 650,000 distinct CDR3 sequences, around 44% appearing once. Study observations and caveats: Roughly five TRBV segments appeared more often in patients than in controls, and TRBV5-6, TRBV5-1 and TRBV20-1 were among these.

With regard to this clonotype: Its cognate antigen is unknown.

The CDR3 covers 13 residues. With 6 bases clipped from V and 5 bases from J, the junction kept 4 bases outside the gene matches. Source material: blood. The chain couples TRBV12-3 or TRBV12-4 to TRBJ2-7; the match to TRBD2 covers 10 bases. The receptor's source is a girl aged 10 to 17 with multiple sclerosis. As DNA, the CDR3 is TGTGCCAGCAGGGTAGCGGGAGGCCACGAGCAGTACTTC. It specifies CASRVAGGHEQYF.